These 24 T cell receptor beta chains came from one sample sequenced in a study of blood T cells in healthy people across ages. Alongside a J-beta primer mix, a sample-barcoded 5' primer served in a second PCR lasting roughly 6 to 11 cycles. TCRdb re-called the 5' RACE reads through MiXCR, storing one row per CDR3 protein. The table lists around 580,000 distinct CDR3 sequences, 47% of them singletons. The material sequenced was blood. The origin of the receptors is a man aged 80 or over in good health.

This clonotype was counted between two and nine times. The chain links TRBV6-5 to TRBJ2-7; D gene uncertain. The CDR3 is 15 amino acids. Trimming removed 6 bases from V and 1 base from J, with 16 bases in between. Per the germline V gene, CDR1 is MNHEY and CDR2 is SVGAGI. DNA of the CDR3: TGTGCCAGCAGCTACAGTCGGCAGAATTCCTACGAGCAGTACTTC. Its translation: CASSYSRQNSYEQYF.

The V and J genes are TRBV20-1 and TRBJ2-3; possible D gene TRBD1, 5 bases. Germline CDR1 and CDR2: DFQATT and SNEGSKA (reference sequence). This CDR3 spans 13 amino acids. Trimming shortened V by 5 bases and J by 1 base, and 10 bases separated the two germline ends. The DNA for the CDR3 is TGCAGTGCTGGGGCTAGTGGCACAGATACGCAGTATTTT. Residues: CSAGASGTDTQYF.

At least ten counts were recorded for this clonotype. V and J are TRBV5-1 and TRBJ2-1; 7 bases line up with TRBD1. Germline lookup yields CDR1 SGHRS and CDR2 YFSETQ. The V and J ends lost 4 bases and 5 bases, in that order; junction bases with no gene match: 6. The CDR3 has 14 amino acids. For the CDR3, the DNA is TGCGCCAGCAGCCCCGGACAGGTTAACAATGAGCAGTTCTTC. Protein sequence: CASSPGQVNNEQFF.

This clonotype was seen only a few times. This chain joins TRBV5-1 and TRBJ2-7; D perhaps matches TRBD1 (5 bases). This CDR3 spans 13 amino acids. Trimming pared 0 bases from V and 5 bases from J, leaving 9 bases between. Germline lookup yields CDR1 SGHRS and CDR2 YFSETQ. The CDR3 DNA follows: TGCGCCAGCAGCTTGGCCGCGACAGACGAGCAGTACTTC. Amino acid sequence: CASSLAATDEQYF.

The chain is built from TRBV4-3 and TRBJ2-7; 7 bases fit TRBD1. Germline trimming cut 0 bases from V and 4 bases from J; bases unmatched to any gene: 3. This CDR3 region has 14 residues. Germline V lookup: CDR1 LGHNA, CDR2 YSLEER. The CDR3 reads CASSQEPTGYEQYF. CDR3 sequence (DNA): TGCGCCAGCAGCCAAGAACCGACAGGGTACGAGCAGTACTTC.

This chain joins TRBV20-1 and TRBJ2-1; 8 bases are a match to TRBD2. J gave up 0 bases and V 7 bases, and 8 bases lay outside the gene matches. CDR3 length equals 15 residues. Germline V gene lookup returns CDR1 DFQATT and CDR2 SNEGSKA (reference sequence). The CDR3 spells CSVPSGGGSYNEQFF. In DNA, the CDR3 is TGCAGTGTCCCCTCCGGGGGGGGCTCCTACAATGAGCAGTTCTTC.

In this sample, this clonotype turned up a few times. The chain is built from TRBV5-6 and TRBJ1-1; the D gene is possibly TRBD1 (5 bases). CDR3 length: 15 residues. Trimming took off 1 base at V and 5 bases at J, with 15 bases between the two ends. CDR1 and CDR2 from the germline V gene are SGHDT and YYEEEE. The CDR3 DNA reads TGTGCCAGCAGCTTGCGGGGCAGGTATGGGACTGAAGCTTTCTTT. Translation gives CASSLRGRYGTEAFF.

The chain employs TRBV14 and TRBJ1-2; D might be TRBD1 (6 bases). CDR3 length: 14 amino acids. V lost 2 bases, J lost 11 bases, and 18 bases lay in between. Germline V gene lookup returns CDR1 SGHDN and CDR2 FVKESK. The DNA of the CDR3 is TGTGCCAGCAGCCAAAACCGGGGCAGGGGTCGTTACACCTTC. It specifies CASSQNRGRGRYTF.

This clonotype was counted at least ten times. The chain joins TRBV6-5 to TRBJ2-1, with D perhaps TRBD2 (5 bases). Germline lookup yields CDR1 MNHEY and CDR2 SVGAGI. Trimming stripped 7 bases from V and 9 bases from J, with 10 bases between. This CDR3 spans 11 amino acids. This CDR3 is CASNGGGEQFF. The DNA for the CDR3 is TGTGCCAGCAACGGAGGTGGTGAGCAGTTCTTC.

This clonotype showed up just once. CDR3 region: CSARERQPYNEQFF. CDR3 nucleotides: TGCAGTGCTAGAGAACGGCAGCCATACAATGAGCAGTTCTTC. The rearrangement joins TRBV20-1 to TRBJ2-1; D gene ambiguous. The CDR3 is 14 amino acids. Deletions cut 0 bases from V and 4 bases from J, with 10 bases between. From germline, CDR1 is DFQATT and CDR2 SNEGSKA (reference sequence).

CDR3 residues: CASSLRQGRQYF. CDR3 coding DNA: TGTGCCAGCAGTCTACGACAGGGTAGACAGTACTTC. The chain joins TRBV28 to TRBJ2-7; 7 bases map to TRBD1. The CDR3 totals 12 residues. V shed 5 bases and J 10 bases; nucleotides not matched to a gene: 8. Per germline, CDR1 MDHEN and CDR2 SYDVKM.

V and J are TRBV7-9 and TRBJ2-7; a weak D match, TRBD2 (5 bases). The CDR3 extends over 14 amino acids. From germline, CDR1 is SEHNR and CDR2 FQNEAQ (reference sequence). V was shortened by 3 bases and J by 6 bases, with 15 bases between the two germline ends. The CDR3 protein is CASSLRAPGGEQYF. The CDR3 region has the DNA TGTGCCAGCAGCTTGAGGGCACCGGGCGGCGAGCAGTACTTC.

The chain links TRBV5-1 to TRBJ1-6; the match to TRBD1 covers 9 bases. Germline V gene sequence: CDR1 SGHRS, CDR2 YFSETQ. This CDR3 contains 15 residues. J was trimmed by 7 bases and V by 0 bases; bases with no gene match: 2. CDR3 loop: CASSLVDRGNSPLHF. The CDR3 DNA is TGCGCCAGCAGCTTGGTCGACAGGGGGAATTCACCCCTCCACTTT.

This clonotype was recorded a few times. V and J are TRBV5-1 and TRBJ2-5, with D possibly being TRBD1 (5 bases). The CDR3 totals 13 residues. The V and J ends lost 0 bases and 7 bases respectively, with 10 bases between them. Germline V lookup: CDR1 SGHRS, CDR2 YFSETQ. CDR3 DNA sequence: TGCGCCAGCAGCTTGGGCAGTACAGGGACCCAGTACTTC. The encoded protein is CASSLGSTGTQYF.

The chain combines TRBV4-1 with TRBJ2-1; 15 bases line up with TRBD2. V lost 4 bases to trimming and J lost 1 base; unmatched junction nucleotides: 11. Germline V gene lookup returns CDR1 MGHRA and CDR2 YSYEKL. This CDR3 contains 20 residues. CDR3 nucleotide sequence: TGCGCCAGCAGCCGGGGACCGGGACTAGCGGGAGGCGGGTCCTACAATGAGCAGTTCTTC. This sequence encodes CASSRGPGLAGGGSYNEQFF.

The rearrangement joins TRBV6-6 to TRBJ1-2, with 7 nucleotides matching TRBD1. There are 13 residues in the CDR3. The V and J ends lost 6 bases and 4 bases, in that order; junction bases with no gene match: 5. Germline V CDR1 and CDR2: MNHNY, SVGAGI (reference sequence). CDR3 region: CASSETGTYGYTF. The CDR3 coding sequence is TGTGCCAGCAGCGAGACAGGGACCTATGGCTACACCTTC.

This chain joins TRBV29-1 and TRBJ1-1, with D tentatively TRBD1 (6 bases). Germline V gene data show CDR1 as SQVTM and CDR2 as ANQGSEA. With 6 bases removed from V and 0 bases from J, the gap between germline ends came to 14 bases. This CDR3 has 14 residues. The CDR3 nucleotides read TGCAGCGTACAGGGATCCGGCCTGAACACTGAAGCTTTCTTT. Translated: CSVQGSGLNTEAFF.

This clonotype occurred a few times. The rearrangement uses TRBV10-3 and TRBJ2-3, with TRBD2 matching over 9 bases. The ends lost 0 bases at V and 5 bases at J; junction bases unmatched: 6. This CDR3 comprises 16 residues. Germline V gene lookup returns CDR1 ENHRY and CDR2 SYGVKD. In nucleotides, the CDR3 is TGTGCCATCAGTGAGTCAGGCGGGGGGGCCCTAGATACGCAGTATTTT. Amino acid sequence: CAISESGGGALDTQYF.

This clonotype was picked up one time. This chain joins TRBV5-1 and TRBJ2-5, with unresolved D. The J call may not be correct, given that the DNA end is closer to TRBJ2-7. Germline CDR1 is SGHRS and CDR2 is YFSETQ. The length of the CDR3 is 11 residues. This CDR3 reads CASSENYEQYF. DNA of the CDR3: TGCGCCAGCAGCGAGAACTACGAGCAGTACTTC.

The genes are TRBV7-2 and TRBJ2-1, with D unclear. CDR3 length: 18 amino acids. The V end lost 0 bases, the J end lost 0 bases, and 15 bases lay between the germline ends. CDR1 is SGHTA and CDR2 is FQGNSA in the germline V gene. CDR3 sequence (DNA): TGTGCCAGCAGCTTAGCAGTGACGGGCCCAAGCTCCTACAATGAGCAGTTCTTC. Protein sequence: CASSLAVTGPSSYNEQFF. Full variable domain (missing parts from reference TRBV7-2 and TRBJ2-1): GAGVSQSPSNKVTEKGKDVELRCDPISGHTALYWYRQSLGQGLEFLIYFQGNSAPDKSGLPSDRFSAERTGGSVSTLTIQRTQQEDSAVYLCASSLAVTGPSSYNEQFFGPGTRLTVL.

The chain is built from TRBV28 and TRBJ2-7; 8 nucleotides match TRBD2. V lost 7 bases to trimming and J lost 1 base; unmatched junction nucleotides: 9. Germline V gene data show CDR1 as MDHEN and CDR2 as SYDVKM. This CDR3 spans 15 amino acids. The CDR3 reads CASNAPGLGSYEQYF. DNA for the CDR3: TGTGCCAGCAACGCTCCGGGACTAGGGTCCTACGAGCAGTACTTC. Based on the CDR3 plus reference TRBV28 and TRBJ2-7, the full variable domain is DVKVTQSSRYLVKRTGEKVFLECVQDMDHENMFWYRQDPGLGLRLIYFSYDVKMKEKGDIPEGYSVSREKKERFSLILESASTNQTSMYLCASNAPGLGSYEQYFGPGTRLTVT.

This clonotype was detected once. This chain links TRBV4-2 with TRBJ2-7; tentatively, D is TRBD2 (5 bases). The CDR3 is 15 residues long. Trimming left V 1 base short and J 2 bases short, with 12 bases between. Germline V gene lookup returns CDR1 LGHNA and CDR2 YNFKEQ. The CDR3: CASSQAPEGTYEQYF. In DNA form, the CDR3 reads TGTGCCAGCAGCCAAGCTCCTGAGGGCACCTACGAGCAGTACTTC.

The chain employs TRBV7-2 and TRBJ1-1, with D uncertain. The V end lost 0 bases, the J end lost 5 bases, and 7 bases lay between the germline ends. Germline V gene data show CDR1 as SGHTA and CDR2 as FQGNSA. This CDR3 comprises 13 residues. CDR3 region: CASSLASRTEAFF. Here the CDR3 DNA reads TGTGCCAGCAGCTTAGCGAGCAGGACTGAAGCTTTCTTT. Based on the CDR3 plus reference TRBV7-2 and TRBJ1-1, the full variable domain is GAGVSQSPSNKVTEKGKDVELRCDPISGHTALYWYRQSLGQGLEFLIYFQGNSAPDKSGLPSDRFSAERTGGSVSTLTIQRTQQEDSAVYLCASSLASRTEAFFGQGTRLTVV.

The rearrangement joins TRBV19 to TRBJ2-6; TRBD2 might be the D (5 bases). Germline CDR1 is LNHDA and CDR2 is SQIVND (reference sequence). This CDR3 comprises 17 residues. V was trimmed by 8 bases and J by 0 bases, leaving 17 bases between them. Here the CDR3 DNA reads TGTGCCAGTCGGGCGGGCCTATTCAGCTCTGGGGCCAACGTCCTGACTTTC. It codes for CASRAGLFSSGANVLTF.